These 10 T cell receptor beta chains share one sample of origin, sequenced in a study of T-cell reconstitution after alpha-beta-depleted transplantation in children (dated by TCRdb to about 2016). What the work shows at the level of the full study, not this receptor alone: The apparently early alphabetaT-cell count recovery about two months after transplant was reportedly dependent on only several hundred rapidly expanded clones derived from non-depleted graft cells.

What these receptors recognize is not known. Library creation used PCR. For sequencing, an Illumina HiSeq 2500 was employed. TCR libraries were prepared with molecular barcoding, using unique molecular identifiers to normalize TCRbeta repertoire quantification. The public reads were reanalyzed by TCRdb: fastp trimming at Q25, MiXCR alignment, in-frame beta chains only. When rows share a CDR3 protein, they turn into one entry using the most common DNA and genes. The sample has about 32,000 distinct CDR3 sequences on record, about 7% of them singletons. The ten largest clonotypes hold under 30% of the sample. The time point tag for this specimen amounts to: day 60 (about 2 months) after transplantation. The sample's treatment or condition label, decoded: allogeneic hematopoietic cell transplantation with graft depleted of TCRalphabeta T cells and CD19 B cells. Sequenced here: peripheral blood, sampled 60 days after TCRalphabeta/CD19-depleted stem cell transplant. These receptors all come from a child under two years old who had a stem cell transplant for acute myeloid leukemia, so the T cells may come from the graft donor.

In its sample, this clonotype was seen many times. The chain carries TRBV29-1 and TRBJ2-1; tentatively, D is TRBD1 or TRBD2 (5 bases each). The germline V gene has CDR1 SQVTM and CDR2 ANQGSEA. The CDR3 sequence is 13 residues long. V was pared by 7 bases and J by 3 bases, with 13 bases between. The CDR3 reads CSAAGTGYNEQFF. Written as DNA, the CDR3 is TGCAGCGCAGCCGGGACCGGCTACAATGAGCAGTTCTTC.

At least ten counts were recorded for this clonotype. CDR3 region: CSAPRREGGGYEQYF. CDR3 sequence (DNA): TGCAGTGCCCCGAGGCGGGAGGGGGGCGGCTACGAGCAGTACTTC. This chain uses TRBV20-1 with TRBJ2-7; 9 nucleotides align to TRBD2. V lost 6 bases, J lost 3 bases, and 12 bases stayed unmatched. Germline CDR1 and CDR2: DFQATT and SNEGSKA (reference sequence). There are 15 residues in the CDR3.

This clonotype was recorded at least ten times. The J gene is TRBJ2-2, the V gene TRBV4-1; D call uncertain. V was trimmed by 4 bases and J by 6 bases, leaving 12 bases between them. Germline V CDR1 and CDR2: MGHRA, YSYEKL. This CDR3 region has 14 residues. CDR3 protein: CASSLYFEPGELFF. In DNA, the CDR3 is TGCGCCAGCAGCCTCTACTTTGAACCCGGGGAGCTGTTTTTT.

This clonotype was picked up many times. The CDR3 region has the DNA TGCGCCAGCAGCCAAGGGCAAGCAGATACGCAGTATTTT. Encoded protein: CASSQGQADTQYF. The chain links TRBV4-3 to TRBJ2-3, with no clear D. There are 13 residues in the CDR3. Germline V gives CDR1 LGHNA, CDR2 YSLEER. V dropped 1 base and J dropped 4 bases, with 6 bases sitting between them.

This clonotype was seen many times. The chain joins TRBV12-3 or TRBV12-4 to TRBJ2-7; tentatively, D is TRBD1 or TRBD2 (5 bases each). The CDR3 extends over 13 amino acids. Trimming removed 1 base from V and 5 bases from J, with 9 bases in between. The CDR3 is CASSLGGYNEQYF. The CDR3 DNA follows: TGTGCCAGCAGTTTAGGGGGGTACAACGAGCAGTACTTC.

This chain links TRBV11-2 with TRBJ2-2; 9 bases map to TRBD1. Germline CDR1 reads SGHAT; CDR2 reads FQNNGV. The CDR3 has 15 residues. J was trimmed by 5 bases and V by 5 bases; bases with no gene match: 6. CDR3 bases: TGTGCCAGCAGCGCGGACAGGGGCCGGACCGGGGAGCTGTTTTTT. Residues: CASSADRGRTGELFF.

There are many counts of this clonotype. V gene TRBV4-1 combines with J gene TRBJ1-4, with D possibly being TRBD1 (5 bases). There are 15 residues in the CDR3. Trimming took 5 bases from V and 4 from J, leaving 14 bases between them. Germline V CDR1 and CDR2: MGHRA, YSYEKL. Here the CDR3 DNA reads TGCGCCAGCAGCGCCCGGGGGAACCGTAATGAAAAACTGTTTTTT. Its translation: CASSARGNRNEKLFF.

This clonotype was counted at least ten times. The chain is built from TRBV20-1 and TRBJ1-1, with a possible D match to TRBD1 (5 bases). CDR3 length equals 14 residues. Germline assignment: CDR1 DFQATT and CDR2 SNEGSKA (reference sequence). Trimming left V 3 bases short and J 6 bases short, with 17 bases between. The CDR3 reads CSARGPGKGPEAFF. The CDR3 DNA reads TGCAGTGCTAGGGGGCCAGGAAAGGGGCCTGAAGCTTTCTTT.

J is TRBJ2-5 and V is TRBV30; D remains unclear. The length of the CDR3 is 11 residues. The germline gives CDR1 GTSNPN, CDR2 SVGIG (reference sequence). The CDR3 loop is CAVRVGETQYF. In nucleotides, the CDR3 is TGTGCTGTCCGGGTGGGGGAGACCCAGTACTTC.

This clonotype was detected many times. The gene calls are TRBV12-3 or TRBV12-4 and TRBJ1-4; 11 bases are shared with TRBD1. Trimming cost V 4 bases and J 2 bases; bases outside gene matches: 3. The CDR3 length is 16 residues. The CDR3 reads CASSSGQGATNEKLFF. The DNA for the CDR3 is TGTGCCAGCAGTTCTGGACAGGGGGCTACTAATGAAAAACTGTTTTTT.